This entry describes one T cell receptor beta chain. Its target is unknown. Germline CDR1 is SNHLY and CDR2 is FYNNEI. Losses at the gene ends were 10 bases for V and 7 bases for J; bases not matched to a gene: 12. The CDR3 spans 14 residues. This entry is derived from a study of graft-versus-host responses after intestinal transplantation. TCRdb's table, derived via immunoSEQ multiplex PCR, lists solely in-frame clones and lacks some. The sample lists some 140,000 clones, around 90% seen once, with approximately 0.2% in the top ten. The chain is built from TRBV2 and TRBJ2-2; TRBD1 agrees at 7 bases. The TCR sequence derives from a human donor who received an intestinal transplant. Sequences were derived from unstimulated CD4+ T cells sorted from spleen or lymph node cells, sampled before intestinal transplant. The CDR3 loop reads CATATGAVNGELFF. The CDR3 bases are TGTGCCACCGCCACAGGGGCAGTAAACGGGGAGCTGTTTTTT.